The clone carrying this T cell receptor (beta chain) was counted at least ten times. What it binds is not known. Germline V gene lookup returns CDR1 SGHTA and CDR2 FQGNSA. V lost 8 bases to trimming and J lost 4 bases; unmatched junction nucleotides: 1. This CDR3 comprises 12 residues. This specimen comes from a study of T cells in Graves' hyperthyroidism and ophthalmopathy. TCR beta CDR3 region amplification was performed from RNA transcripts. HTBI primers were the set used in a first-round RT-PCR of the TCR CDR3. Via MiXCR, TCRdb re-called the multiplex PCR reads, giving one row per CDR3 protein. The table includes about 560,000 distinct CDR3 sequences, 16% detected once. Uncontrolled infection, other autoimmune disease, pregnancy or lactation barred patients from enrollment. For the diagnoses, clinical symptoms, serum thyroxine and TRAb, thyroid ultrasound and orbital computed tomography were used.

Study-wide findings and caveats: Prediction of ophthalmopathy progression came a median about 6 months pre-onset. A model of 13 V-J features distinguished ophthalmopathy from stable hyperthyroidism.

Sequencing was performed on blood. The TCR sequence derives from a woman aged 18-35 years with Graves' hyperthyroidism. V is TRBV7-2 and J is TRBJ2-1, with TRBD1 matching over 8 bases. Written as DNA, the CDR3 is TGTGCCAGCGGACAGGGATACAATGAGCAGTTCTTC. Amino acid sequence: CASGQGYNEQFF.